The 4 T cell receptor beta chains reported below all come from one sample, sequenced in a study of CD8+ T cells in alopecia areata. Sequencing relied on a cDNA template that was reverse transcribed from extracted RNA. The repertoire was sequenced with immunoSEQ multiplex PCR; TCRdb's copy has only in-frame clones and lacks some. The sample has a few hundred thousand clones; roughly two thirds are singletons. The sample in question was CD4+ T cells sorted from blood, obtained at week 0. Receptors were obtained from a human donor with alopecia areata.

The chain joins TRBV19 to TRBJ2-1; 7 nucleotides match TRBD2. V lost 5 bases, J lost 3 bases, and 10 bases stayed unmatched. This CDR3 is 16 amino acids long. Germline V CDR1 and CDR2: LNHDA, SQIVND (reference sequence). The CDR3 DNA sequence: TGTGCCAGTAGTCCTCGGACTAGGTCCCTCTACAATGAGCAGTTCTTC. Its protein is CASSPRTRSLYNEQFF. The full variable domain, in which reference TRBV19 and TRBJ2-1 provide the parts outside the CDR3, is DGGITQSPKYLFRKEGQNVTLSCEQNLNHDAMYWYRQDPGQGLRLIYYSQIVNDFQKGDIAEGYSVSREKKESFPLTVTSAQKNPTAFYLCASSPRTRSLYNEQFFGPGTRLTVL.

The CDR3 reads CASSKWKATGFSYEQYF. CDR3 bases: TGCGCCAGCAGCAAGTGGAAGGCGACAGGATTTTCCTACGAGCAGTACTTC. The V and J genes are TRBV5-1 and TRBJ2-7, with D tentatively TRBD1 (6 bases). The germline CDR1 and CDR2 sequences are SGHRS and YFSETQ. The CDR3 has 17 amino acids. V was pared by 4 bases and J by 1 base, with 21 bases between.

This clone was detected only once. The J gene is TRBJ2-7, the V gene TRBV29-1; D is perhaps TRBD1 (5 bases). This CDR3 is 12 amino acids long. V was cut by 4 bases and J by 5 bases, with 12 bases left in between. Germline CDR1 reads SQVTM; CDR2 reads ANQGSEA. The CDR3 reads CSVAQGGNEQYF. The CDR3 DNA reads as TGCAGCGTTGCTCAGGGCGGTAACGAGCAGTACTTC.

J is TRBJ2-3 and V is TRBV29-1; D unresolved. V lost 3 bases to trimming and J lost 0 bases, with 10 bases between them. The CDR3 loop spans 14 amino acids. Germline V CDR1 and CDR2: SQVTM, ANQGSEA. CDR3 amino acids: CSVDGSQSTDTQYF. CDR3 nucleotides: TGCAGCGTTGACGGGTCGCAGAGCACAGATACGCAGTATTTT.